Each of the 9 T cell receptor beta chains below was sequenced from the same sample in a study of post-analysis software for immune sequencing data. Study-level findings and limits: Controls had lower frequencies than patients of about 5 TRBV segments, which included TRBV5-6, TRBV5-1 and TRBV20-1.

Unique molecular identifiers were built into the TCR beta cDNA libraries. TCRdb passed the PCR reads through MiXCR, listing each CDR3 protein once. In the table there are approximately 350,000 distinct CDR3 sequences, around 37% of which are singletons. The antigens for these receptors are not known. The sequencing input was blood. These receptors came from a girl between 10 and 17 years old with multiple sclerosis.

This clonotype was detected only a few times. The CDR3 DNA reads as TGCGCCAGCAGCTTCGGGACTGAAACAGATACGCAGTATTTT. It encodes CASSFGTETDTQYF. J is TRBJ2-3 and V is TRBV5-1, with a tentative D call TRBD2 (6 bases). Trimming took off 2 bases at V and 3 bases at J, with 10 bases between the two ends. CDR1 and CDR2 from the germline V gene are SGHRS and YFSETQ. This CDR3 is 14 amino acids long.

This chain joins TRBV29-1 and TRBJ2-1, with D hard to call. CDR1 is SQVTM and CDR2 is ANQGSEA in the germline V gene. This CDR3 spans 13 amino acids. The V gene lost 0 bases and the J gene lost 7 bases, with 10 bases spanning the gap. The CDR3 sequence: CSVEEDGRNEQFF. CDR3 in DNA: TGCAGCGTTGAAGAGGACGGCCGGAATGAGCAGTTCTTC.

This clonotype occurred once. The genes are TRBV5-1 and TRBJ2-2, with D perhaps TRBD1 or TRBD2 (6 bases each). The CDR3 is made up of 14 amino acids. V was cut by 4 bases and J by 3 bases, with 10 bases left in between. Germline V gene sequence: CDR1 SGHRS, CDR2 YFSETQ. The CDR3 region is CASSGGPYTGELFF. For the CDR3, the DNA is TGCGCCAGCAGCGGGGGGCCTTACACCGGGGAGCTGTTTTTT.

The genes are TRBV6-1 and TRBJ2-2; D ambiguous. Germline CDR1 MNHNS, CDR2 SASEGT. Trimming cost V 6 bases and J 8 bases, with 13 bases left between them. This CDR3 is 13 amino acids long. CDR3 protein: CASSRVDRGELFF. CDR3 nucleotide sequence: TGTGCCAGCAGCCGTGTAGATCGGGGGGAGCTGTTTTTT.

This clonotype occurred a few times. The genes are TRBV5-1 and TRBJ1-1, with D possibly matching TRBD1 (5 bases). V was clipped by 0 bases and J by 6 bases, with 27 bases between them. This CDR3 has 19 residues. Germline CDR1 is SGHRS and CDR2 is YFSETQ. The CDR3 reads CASSLGVGVREGSRAEAFF. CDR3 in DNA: TGCGCCAGCAGCTTGGGCGTGGGGGTTCGCGAGGGAAGTCGAGCTGAAGCTTTCTTT.

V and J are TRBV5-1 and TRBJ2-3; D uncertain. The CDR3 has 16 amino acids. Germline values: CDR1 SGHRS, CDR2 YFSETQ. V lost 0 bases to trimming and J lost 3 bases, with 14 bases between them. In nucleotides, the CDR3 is TGCGCCAGCAGCTTGGTTCTCGATCTAGGTACAGATACGCAGTATTTT. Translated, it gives CASSLVLDLGTDTQYF. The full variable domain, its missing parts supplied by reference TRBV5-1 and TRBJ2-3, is KAGVTQTPRYLIKTRGQQVTLSCSPISGHRSVSWYQQTPGQGLQFLFEYFSETQRNKGNFPGRFSGRQFSNSRSEMNVSTLELGDSALYLCASSLVLDLGTDTQYFGPGTRLTVL.

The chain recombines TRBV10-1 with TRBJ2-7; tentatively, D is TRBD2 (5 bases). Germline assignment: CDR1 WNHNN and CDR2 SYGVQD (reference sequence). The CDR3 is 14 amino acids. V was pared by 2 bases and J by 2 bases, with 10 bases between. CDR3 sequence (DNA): TGCGCCAGCAGTGAGACGATCGGGGCCTACGAGCAGTACTTC. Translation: CASSETIGAYEQYF.

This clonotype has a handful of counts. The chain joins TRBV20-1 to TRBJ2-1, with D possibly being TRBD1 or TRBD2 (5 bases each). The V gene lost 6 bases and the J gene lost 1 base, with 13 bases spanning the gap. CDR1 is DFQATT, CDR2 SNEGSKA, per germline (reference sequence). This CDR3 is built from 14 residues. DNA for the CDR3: TGCAGTGCATGGGACGGGGTATCCTACAATGAGCAGTTCTTC. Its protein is CSAWDGVSYNEQFF.

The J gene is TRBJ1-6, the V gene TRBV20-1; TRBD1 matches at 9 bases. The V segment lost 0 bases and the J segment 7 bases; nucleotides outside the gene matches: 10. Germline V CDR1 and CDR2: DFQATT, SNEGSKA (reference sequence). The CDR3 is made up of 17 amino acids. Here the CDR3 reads CSARDSGVGQGNSPLHF. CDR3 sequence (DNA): TGCAGTGCTAGAGATTCGGGAGTGGGACAGGGAAATTCACCCCTCCACTTT.